These 18 T cell receptor beta chains were all obtained from the same sample, sequenced in a study of T cells in Graves' hyperthyroidism and ophthalmopathy. The source material, RNA transcripts, was used to amplify TCR beta CDR3 regions. HTBI primers were used for first-round RT-PCR of the TCR CDR3. TCRdb analysed the multiplex PCR reads with MiXCR anew, one entry per CDR3 protein. The sample yields about 520,000 distinct CDR3 sequences, roughly a quarter seen once. The sequenced sample consisted of blood. The receptors shown here come from a woman aged 25 to 39 with Graves' ophthalmopathy.

The chain employs TRBV5-1 and TRBJ2-2; D is unresolved. Trimming stripped 7 bases from V and 5 bases from J, with 12 bases between. Germline V gene sequence: CDR1 SGHRS, CDR2 YFSETQ. CDR3 length equals 13 residues. In DNA, the CDR3 is TGCGCCAGCTGTAGGTCCGGGACCGGGGAGCTGTTTTTT. This encodes CASCRSGTGELFF.

V and J are TRBV29-1 and TRBJ1-2, with D perhaps matching TRBD1 (6 bases). Germline V lookup: CDR1 SQVTM, CDR2 ANQGSEA. The CDR3 sequence is 13 residues long. The V end lost 6 bases, the J end lost 8 bases, and 19 bases lay between the germline ends. Here the CDR3 DNA reads TGCAGCGTACAGGACAGTTTATGGTCGGGCTACACCTTC. Protein: CSVQDSLWSGYTF.

This clonotype has a count of ten or more. The chain carries TRBV9 and TRBJ1-1; D uncertain. Germline V CDR1 and CDR2: SGDLS, YYNGEE. There are 14 residues in the CDR3. Between the trimmed V and J ends, which lost 0 bases and 0 bases, there was a span of 6 bases. DNA of the CDR3: TGTGCCAGCAGCGTAGATATAATGAACACTGAAGCTTTCTTT. Encoded protein: CASSVDIMNTEAFF. Based on the CDR3 plus reference TRBV9 and TRBJ1-1, the full variable domain is DSGVTQTPKHLITATGQRVTLRCSPRSGDLSVYWYQQSLDQGLQFLIQYYNGEERAKGNILERFSAQQFPDLHSELNLSSLELGDSALYFCASSVDIMNTEAFFGQGTRLTVV.

The chain combines TRBV6-5 with TRBJ2-7, with D possibly being TRBD1 (5 bases). Trimming shortened V by 0 bases and J by 2 bases, and 11 bases separated the two germline ends. Germline loops: CDR1 MNHEY, CDR2 SVGAGI. The length of the CDR3 is 15 residues. Written as DNA, the CDR3 is TGTGCCAGCAGTTACTCAAGGACAAGCACCTACGAGCAGTACTTC. This gives the protein CASSYSRTSTYEQYF.

This clonotype was detected many times. J is TRBJ1-1 and V is TRBV12-3 or TRBV12-4; D is perhaps TRBD1 (6 bases). This CDR3 comprises 15 residues. V lost 5 bases, J lost 4 bases, and 17 bases lay in between. The CDR3 reads CASSMTRGAGTEAFF. DNA of the CDR3: TGTGCCAGCAGTATGACACGGGGGGCGGGCACTGAAGCTTTCTTT.

V is TRBV6-1 and J is TRBJ2-7; TRBD1 aligns across 7 bases. V gave up 0 bases and J gave up 3 bases; unmatched junction bases: 2. CDR1 is MNHNS and CDR2 is SASEGT in the germline V gene. This CDR3 spans 14 amino acids. CDR3 nucleotide sequence: TGTGCCAGCAGTGAAGCGGGACAGTTCTACGAGCAGTACTTC. Encoded protein: CASSEAGQFYEQYF.

Concerning this clonotype: A read error is possible here, since a much larger clone lies one base away. The V and J genes are TRBV4-3 and TRBJ1-2, with D unresolved. The germline gives CDR1 LGHNA, CDR2 YSLEER. This CDR3 spans 14 amino acids. V was cut by 0 bases and J by 9 bases, with 14 bases left in between. CDR3 in DNA: TGCGCCAGCAGCCAAGATCCCCACACCAGTAGCTACACCTTC. Protein: CASSQDPHTSSYTF.

V and J are TRBV12-3 or TRBV12-4 and TRBJ2-7; no definite D call. The CDR3 extends over 14 amino acids. Trimming pared 2 bases from V and 4 bases from J, leaving 12 bases between. This CDR3 reads CASSLFLGNYEQYF. CDR3 nucleotide sequence: TGTGCCAGCAGTTTATTCTTGGGAAATTACGAGCAGTACTTC.

This clonotype was counted many times. This chain uses TRBV6-5 with TRBJ1-6; no reliable D call. The V gene lost 0 bases and the J gene lost 7 bases, with 10 bases spanning the gap. The CDR3 runs 15 residues. The germline gives CDR1 MNHEY, CDR2 SVGAGI. The DNA of the CDR3 is TGTGCCAGCAGTTACTCGATTTTGGGCAATTCACCCCTCCACTTT. Protein: CASSYSILGNSPLHF.

The chain couples TRBV28 to TRBJ2-7; D perhaps matches TRBD1 (5 bases). Trimming left V 10 bases short and J 8 bases short, with 12 bases between. The CDR3 is 10 residues long. Germline V lookup: CDR1 MDHEN, CDR2 SYDVKM. In nucleotides, the CDR3 is TGTGCCACCCACTTGGGGCAGCAGTACTTC. It encodes CATHLGQQYF. Full variable domain (remainder filled in from reference TRBV28 and TRBJ2-7): DVKVTQSSRYLVKRTGEKVFLECVQDMDHENMFWYRQDPGLGLRLIYFSYDVKMKEKGDIPEGYSVSREKKERFSLILESASTNQTSMYLCATHLGQQYFGPGTRLTVT.

CDR3 coding DNA: TGTGCCAGCAGGCGGACAGGGGGAAGCTACGAGCAGTACTTC. It yields the protein CASRRTGGSYEQYF. The chain recombines TRBV6-1 with TRBJ2-7; 10 bases align to TRBD1. V lost 6 bases to trimming and J lost 3 bases; unmatched junction nucleotides: 5. The CDR3 runs 14 residues. Per germline, CDR1 MNHNS and CDR2 SASEGT.

The chain uses TRBV12-3 or TRBV12-4 and TRBJ1-6, with no clear D. The V end was cut by 3 bases, the J end by 10 bases, with 4 bases between. This CDR3 has 11 amino acids. The CDR3 is CASSFGSPLHF. The CDR3 DNA is TGTGCCAGCAGTTTTGGGTCACCCCTCCACTTT.

This clonotype was detected ten times or more. The chain recombines TRBV10-3 with TRBJ2-7; D is perhaps TRBD1 or TRBD2 (5 bases each). This CDR3 contains 12 residues. CDR1 is ENHRY, CDR2 SYGVKD, per germline. The V end lost 11 bases, the J end lost 5 bases, and 16 bases lay between the germline ends. The CDR3 sequence is CAAGGGPHEQYF. CDR3 coding DNA: TGTGCCGCGGGTGGGGGTCCCCACGAGCAGTACTTC.

Remarks on this clonotype: A much larger clone differs by one base, so this may be a read error. The chain has TRBV14 and TRBJ1-1, with no clear D. Germline values: CDR1 SGHDN, CDR2 FVKESK. The CDR3 runs to 17 residues. The CDR3 loop is CASSPTRVLMRNTEALF. DNA for the CDR3: TGTGCCAGCAGCCCAACGAGGGTCCTAATGAGGAACACTGAAGCTCTCTTT.

A few counts support this clonotype. J is TRBJ2-7 and V is TRBV4-2, with D unresolved. V lost 4 bases and J lost 0, with 22 bases in between. The CDR3 runs 18 residues. Germline V gene lookup returns CDR1 LGHNA and CDR2 YNFKEQ. CDR3 sequence (DNA): TGTGCCAGCAGCCGCGGCCTATCGGACCAAAAGAGCTCCTACGAGCAGTACTTC. Its protein product is CASSRGLSDQKSSYEQYF.

V gene TRBV5-1 combines with J gene TRBJ1-1, with 9 bases fitting TRBD1. The CDR3 runs to 15 residues. Germline V CDR1 and CDR2: SGHRS, YFSETQ. Losses at the gene ends were 4 bases for V and 3 bases for J; bases not matched to a gene: 7. CDR3 loop: CASSRTGEGYTEAFF. CDR3 nucleotide sequence: TGCGCCAGCAGCCGGACAGGGGAAGGGTACACTGAAGCTTTCTTT.

This clonotype was counted many times. The chain is built from TRBV10-1 and TRBJ2-7; D is unclear. Trimming took 1 base from V and 6 from J, leaving 10 bases between them. Germline values: CDR1 WNHNN, CDR2 SYGVQD (reference sequence). The CDR3 runs to 13 residues. In nucleotides, the CDR3 is TGCGCCAGCAGTGAGTTGAGGCGGTCCGAGCAGTACTTC. Translated, it gives CASSELRRSEQYF.

This clonotype has a single count. The rearrangement joins TRBV28 to TRBJ2-2, with 8 bases aligning to TRBD2. V lost 6 bases and J lost 4; bases outside the gene matches: 10. CDR3 length: 16 residues. Germline CDR1 reads MDHEN; CDR2 reads SYDVKM. The DNA for the CDR3 is TGTGCCAGCAGACTTATCGGCGGGGGGCTCACCGGGGAGCTGTTTTTT. Amino acids: CASRLIGGGLTGELFF.